This passage covers 30 T cell receptor beta chains from one sample sequenced in a study of T-cell memory formation after mild COVID-19. TCRdb analysed the 5' RACE reads with MiXCR anew, one entry per CDR3 protein. Of about 560,000 distinct CDR3 sequences listed, roughly 21% were seen once; the top ten hold 8.4%. Sequencing input: PBMCs or a T cell subset sorted from them (not recorded which). Every receptor here comes from an adult woman who had mild COVID-19 (a few samples of this study predate the infection). Cell type and time point are not known.

A few counts support this clonotype. The rearrangement joins TRBV20-1 to TRBJ2-5, with 9 nucleotides matching TRBD1. Per germline, CDR1 DFQATT and CDR2 SNEGSKA (reference sequence). V lost 6 bases to trimming and J lost 8 bases; unmatched junction nucleotides: 4. This CDR3 is built from 11 residues. As DNA, the CDR3 is TGCAGTGCCGGGACAGGGCCCACCCAGTACTTC. It encodes CSAGTGPTQYF.

The V and J genes are TRBV14 and TRBJ1-2, with D maybe TRBD1 (5 bases). CDR3 size: 15 residues. V lost 1 base and J lost 0, with 9 bases in between. Looked up from germline, CDR1 is SGHDN and CDR2 is FVKESK. CDR3 residues: CASSQVHRSNYGYTF. The CDR3 DNA follows: TGTGCCAGCAGCCAAGTTCACAGGTCTAACTATGGCTACACCTTC. The whole variable domain, remainder taken from reference TRBV14 and TRBJ1-2, is EAGVTQFPSHSVIEKGQTVTLRCDPISGHDNLYWYRRVMGKEIKFLLHFVKESKQDESGMPNNRFLAERTGGTYSTLKVQPAELEDSGVYFCASSQVHRSNYGYTFGSGTRLTVV.

The chain joins TRBV6-1 to TRBJ2-7, with TRBD1 matching 9 bases. This CDR3 comprises 16 residues. Germline V gives CDR1 MNHNS, CDR2 SASEGT. The ends lost 4 bases at V and 2 bases at J; junction bases unmatched: 9. CDR3 bases: TGTGCCAGCAGTGCCTCCGGGACAGGGAAGGCCTACGAGCAGTACTTC. It specifies CASSASGTGKAYEQYF.

V and J are TRBV20-1 and TRBJ1-1, with 7 bases matching TRBD1. The ends lost 2 bases at V and 1 base at J; junction bases unmatched: 4. CDR1 and CDR2 from the germline V gene are DFQATT and SNEGSKA (reference sequence). This CDR3 has 14 residues. DNA for the CDR3: TGCAGTGCTAGAACCGGGACAGCGAACACTGAAGCTTTCTTT. Amino acid sequence: CSARTGTANTEAFF.

This clonotype was picked up a small number of times. The rearrangement links TRBV6-4 to TRBJ1-2; possible D gene TRBD1, 6 bases. Trimming took 0 bases from V and 6 from J, leaving 14 bases between them. CDR1 MRHNA and CDR2 SNTAGT come from the germline V gene. This CDR3 spans 15 amino acids. The CDR3 region has the DNA TGTGCCAGCAGTGACTCGTATCAGGGGCTCAATGGCTACACCTTC. This encodes CASSDSYQGLNGYTF.

The J gene is TRBJ2-5, the V gene TRBV6-6; 13 bases fit TRBD2. Germline-derived CDR1 and CDR2 are MNHNY and SVGAGI (reference sequence). The CDR3 length is 15 residues. After removal of 5 bases from V and 7 bases from J, the junction contained 7 bases not matched to a gene. Here the CDR3 DNA reads TGTGCCAGCAGTCGTGGGACTAGCGGGGAAGGGACCCAGTACTTC. Protein sequence: CASSRGTSGEGTQYF.

This clonotype was seen a few times. The chain combines TRBV20-1 with TRBJ2-5; D gene unclear. The CDR3 loop spans 11 amino acids. Trimming stripped 2 bases from V and 4 bases from J, with 5 bases between. CDR1 is DFQATT, CDR2 SNEGSKA, per germline (reference sequence). In DNA, the CDR3 is TGCAGTGCTAGATTCCGAGAGACCCAGTACTTC. This translates into CSARFRETQYF.

The chain has TRBV25-1 and TRBJ2-7, with 12 bases matching TRBD2. J gave up 6 bases and V 3 bases, and 18 bases lay outside the gene matches. Germline loops: CDR1 MGHDK, CDR2 SYGVNS. The CDR3 extends over 19 amino acids. Written as DNA, the CDR3 is TGTGCCAGCAGTGAGTCTCACACCGCTCTAGCGGGGGGGCCGATCGAGCAGTACTTC. The encoded protein is CASSESHTALAGGPIEQYF.

Written as DNA, the CDR3 is TGTGCCAGCAGCTTGGGGGGCCGCCCCGGGGGTACCTACAATGAGCAGTTCTTC. Translation gives CASSLGGRPGGTYNEQFF. This chain joins TRBV21-1 and TRBJ2-1; the D call TRBD1 from the table was never checked on the DNA. TRBV21-1 is a documented pseudogene. There are 18 residues in the CDR3.

The rearrangement joins TRBV15 to TRBJ2-5, with 10 bases matching TRBD2. The CDR3 runs to 15 residues. Germline values: CDR1 LNHNV, CDR2 YYDKDF (reference sequence). V lost 0 bases and J lost 5; bases outside the gene matches: 3. CDR3 bases: TGTGCCACCAGCAGAGATACTAGCGGGGCCGAGACCCAGTACTTC. The encoded protein is CATSRDTSGAETQYF.

The V call is TRBV7-2, the J call TRBJ2-1, with 8 nucleotides matching TRBD2. Per the germline V gene, CDR1 is SGHTA and CDR2 is FQGNSA. This CDR3 is built from 12 residues. V shed 5 bases, J shed 14 bases, and the junction held 8 bases outside the gene matches. CDR3 sequence (DNA): TGTGCCAGCAGCCCTCAGCGGGGGAGGGAGTTCTTC. It is translated as CASSPQRGREFF.

The rearrangement joins TRBV6-1 to TRBJ2-7, with 7 nucleotides matching TRBD1. CDR1 and CDR2 from the germline V gene are MNHNS and SASEGT. This CDR3 comprises 15 residues. V trimming: 6 bases; J trimming: 0 bases; junction bases outside the gene matches: 8. The CDR3 DNA sequence: TGTGCCAGCAGATTGACAGGGTTGAGCTCCTACGAGCAGTACTTC. Protein sequence: CASRLTGLSSYEQYF.

This clonotype was picked up many times. The V and J genes are TRBV12-3 or TRBV12-4 and TRBJ2-7; TRBD1 might be the D (6 bases). The CDR3 has 13 amino acids. Between the trimmed V and J ends, which lost 4 bases and 2 bases, there was a span of 9 bases. CDR3 loop: CASSSPGAYEQYF. The CDR3 nucleotides read TGTGCCAGCAGTTCCCCAGGGGCCTACGAGCAGTACTTC.

The gene calls are TRBV7-9 and TRBJ2-5; 10 bases match TRBD1. The CDR3 loop spans 17 amino acids. The ends lost 1 base at V and 6 bases at J; junction bases unmatched: 11. CDR1 SEHNR and CDR2 FQNEAQ come from the germline V gene (reference sequence). CDR3 sequence: CASSLDLATGGKKTQYF. In DNA form, the CDR3 reads TGTGCCAGCAGCTTAGATCTTGCGACAGGGGGCAAGAAGACCCAGTACTTC.

The CDR3: CASSLAVTGSTGELFF. The CDR3, as DNA: TGTGCCAGCAGCTTAGCTGTGACCGGGAGCACCGGGGAGCTGTTTTTT. V is TRBV7-9 and J is TRBJ2-2; tentative D call: TRBD2 (6 bases). CDR3 length equals 16 residues. V shed 0 bases and J shed 4 bases, with 12 bases lying between them. Germline values: CDR1 SEHNR, CDR2 FQNEAQ (reference sequence).

The V call is TRBV7-8, the J call TRBJ1-1; a weak D match, TRBD1 (5 bases). Per the germline V gene, CDR1 is SGHVS and CDR2 is FQNEAQ. This CDR3 has 13 residues. The germline V and J ends were trimmed by 7 bases and 5 bases, with 14 bases remaining between them. The CDR3: CASNGRDYTEAFF. CDR3 nucleotides: TGTGCCAGCAACGGACGGGACTATACTGAAGCTTTCTTT. The variable domain in full, completed from reference TRBV7-8 and TRBJ1-1, reads GAGVSQSPRYKVAKRGQDVALRCDPISGHVSLFWYQQALGQGPEFLTYFQNEAQLDKSGLPSDRFFAERPEGSVSTLKIQRTQQEDSAVYLCASNGRDYTEAFFGQGTRLTVV.

This clonotype was seen at least ten times. V usage is TRBV7-9 and J usage is TRBJ2-7, with TRBD2 as a possible D gene (6 bases). CDR3 length: 17 amino acids. The germline gives CDR1 SEHNR, CDR2 FQNEAQ (reference sequence). The germline V and J ends were trimmed by 5 bases and 0 bases, with 20 bases remaining between them. The CDR3 DNA is TGTGCCAGCAGCCTATCATCCGGAGGGCTAGCCTCCTACGAGCAGTACTTC. Amino acid sequence: CASSLSSGGLASYEQYF. The full variable domain, rest sourced from reference TRBV7-9 and TRBJ2-7, is DTGVSQNPRHKITKRGQNVTFRCDPISEHNRLYWYRQTLGQGPEFLTYFQNEAQLEKSRLLSDRFSAERPKGSFSTLEIQRTEQGDSAMYLCASSLSSGGLASYEQYFGPGTRLTVT.

The J gene is TRBJ2-7, the V gene TRBV4-2; a weak D match, TRBD2 (5 bases). CDR1 is LGHNA, CDR2 YNFKEQ, per germline. This CDR3 contains 16 residues. The V end lost 4 bases, the J end lost 4 bases, and 20 bases lay between the germline ends. The CDR3 DNA follows: TGTGCCAGCAGCCCCAAGCGGACCCCCGAGGGATACGAGCAGTACTTC. The encoded protein is CASSPKRTPEGYEQYF.

The J gene is TRBJ2-2, the V gene TRBV10-2; TRBD1 agrees at 8 bases. The CDR3 loop spans 15 amino acids. The germline V gene encodes CDR1 WSHSY and CDR2 SAAADI. J gave up 5 bases and V 6 bases, and 8 bases lay outside the gene matches. The CDR3 reads CASRDRGSGTGELFF. The CDR3 coding sequence is TGCGCCAGCAGAGACAGGGGTTCGGGTACCGGGGAGCTGTTTTTT.

This chain links TRBV30 with TRBJ2-1; 10 bases are shared with TRBD2. The CDR3 runs to 15 residues. J lost 3 bases, V lost 2 bases, and 4 bases had no gene match. Looked up from germline, CDR1 is GTSNPN and CDR2 is SVGIG (reference sequence). The CDR3 spells CAWSLLAGGYNEQFF. CDR3 bases: TGTGCCTGGAGTCTGTTAGCGGGAGGCTACAATGAGCAGTTCTTC.

A few counts support this clonotype. This chain links TRBV20-1 with TRBJ1-5; TRBD1 agrees at 7 bases. From germline, CDR1 is DFQATT and CDR2 SNEGSKA (reference sequence). This CDR3 comprises 13 residues. V was pared by 4 bases and J by 6 bases, with 6 bases of the junction left unmatched. This chain's CDR3 is CSAIWTGFQPQHF. The CDR3 DNA sequence: TGCAGTGCTATCTGGACAGGCTTTCAGCCCCAGCATTTT.

This clonotype occurred a few times. The CDR3 loop is CATSRPVTDTQYF. The CDR3 nucleotides read TGTGCCACCAGCAGGCCAGTCACAGATACGCAGTATTTT. This chain uses TRBV15 with TRBJ2-3; D ambiguous. The ends were cut back, 3 bases at V and 2 bases at J, with 6 bases in the middle. The CDR3 sequence is 13 residues long. Germline CDR1 and CDR2: LNHNV and YYDKDF (reference sequence). Complete variable domain (other parts from reference TRBV15 and TRBJ2-3): DAMVIQNPRYQVTQFGKPVTLSCSQTLNHNVMYWYQQKSSQAPKLLFHYYDKDFNNEADTPDNFQSRRPNTSFCFLDIRSPGLGDTAMYLCATSRPVTDTQYFGPGTRLTVL.

This sequence joins TRBV7-2 and TRBJ2-3; D is ambiguous. The CDR3 has 15 amino acids. CDR1 is SGHTA and CDR2 is FQGNSA in the germline V gene. V was trimmed by 7 bases and J by 2 bases, leaving 16 bases between them. The CDR3 DNA is TGTGCCAGCAACGTGGGCTATCCAAACACAGATACGCAGTATTTT. Its protein product is CASNVGYPNTDTQYF. The complete variable domain, with remaining parts taken from reference TRBV7-2 and TRBJ2-3, reads GAGVSQSPSNKVTEKGKDVELRCDPISGHTALYWYRQSLGQGLEFLIYFQGNSAPDKSGLPSDRFSAERTGGSVSTLTIQRTQQEDSAVYLCASNVGYPNTDTQYFGPGTRLTVL.

This clonotype was seen once. This sequence joins TRBV7-8 and TRBJ2-1, with 8 positions matching TRBD2. The CDR3 contains 16 residues. CDR1 is SGHVS, CDR2 FQNEAQ, per germline. J gave up 4 bases and V 3 bases, and 8 bases lay outside the gene matches. CDR3 amino acids: CASSFSGGLGYNEQFF. The CDR3 DNA reads as TGTGCCAGCAGCTTTTCGGGGGGGCTCGGTTACAATGAGCAGTTCTTC.

The chain has TRBV29-1 and TRBJ2-1, with D possibly called TRBD1 or TRBD2 (5 bases each). V dropped 1 base and J dropped 4 bases, with 11 bases sitting between them. This CDR3 is 14 amino acids long. The germline V gene encodes CDR1 SQVTM and CDR2 ANQGSEA. CDR3 nucleotides: TGCAGCGTTGAAGGGGGGATTTTGTACAATGAGCAGTTCTTC. Encoded protein: CSVEGGILYNEQFF.

The J gene is TRBJ2-2, the V gene TRBV7-3; no clear D gene. Trimming stripped 2 bases from V and 0 bases from J, with 10 bases between. Germline V gene lookup returns CDR1 SGHTA and CDR2 FQGTGA. This CDR3 contains 16 residues. As DNA, the CDR3 is TGTGCCAGCAGCTTAGGTGTCGTCCCGAACACCGGGGAGCTGTTTTTT. Translation: CASSLGVVPNTGELFF.

The chain is built from TRBV5-1 and TRBJ1-2; D is undetermined. Between the trimmed V and J ends, which lost 0 bases and 6 bases, there was a span of 15 bases. CDR1 SGHRS and CDR2 YFSETQ come from the germline V gene. The length of the CDR3 is 15 residues. The CDR3 spells CASSLAFQSAHGYTF. The CDR3 DNA is TGCGCCAGCAGCTTGGCCTTCCAGTCGGCCCATGGCTACACCTTC.

V usage is TRBV9 and J usage is TRBJ2-2, with no clear D. The CDR3 covers 15 residues. V lost 4 bases and J lost 7, with 17 bases in between. Per germline, CDR1 SGDLS and CDR2 YYNGEE. The CDR3 nucleotides are TGTGCCAGCAGCCCACCCCCCAGGAGTATCGGGGAGCTGTTTTTT. It codes for CASSPPPRSIGELFF.

This clonotype was seen more than once but under ten times. The chain uses TRBV13 and TRBJ2-7; 8 bases match TRBD1. The CDR3 contains 17 residues. Losses at the gene ends were 2 bases for V and 3 bases for J; bases not matched to a gene: 12. Germline CDR1 PRHDT, CDR2 FYEKMQ (reference sequence). The CDR3 loop reads CASSLWGSATGDYEQYF. In DNA form, the CDR3 reads TGTGCCAGCAGCTTATGGGGGTCCGCGACAGGGGACTACGAGCAGTACTTC.

At least ten counts were recorded for this clonotype. The rearrangement joins TRBV6-1 to TRBJ1-5, with TRBD1 identical over 9 bases. Germline CDR1 MNHNS, CDR2 SASEGT. V was clipped by 6 bases and J by 0 bases; unmatched bases: 12. The CDR3 extends over 18 amino acids. The CDR3 bases are TGTGCCAGCAGGCCCGGGACAGGGCCCATCGGTAGCAATCAGCCCCAGCATTTT. Amino acids: CASRPGTGPIGSNQPQHF.